Shown below are 13 T cell receptor beta chains from a single sample sequenced in a study of blood T cell repertoires in COVID-19. Some clones are missing from TCRdb's copy, which holds only in-frame ones; the method was immunoSEQ multiplex PCR. Of under 200,000 clones in the sample, about four fifths are singletons; the top ten hold less than 7%. Sequenced input: peripheral blood. The receptors shown here come from a woman in her forties with COVID-19, enrolled during active disease.

V gene TRBV6-1 combines with J gene TRBJ1-1; D gene ambiguous. The germline V and J ends were trimmed by 3 bases and 9 bases, with 11 bases remaining between them. CDR1 and CDR2 from the germline V gene are MNHNS and SASEGT. This CDR3 region has 12 residues. CDR3 DNA: TGTGCCAGCAGTGAGGGTAGCCCACAAGCTTTCTTT. Translating gives CASSEGSPQAFF.

This CDR3 reads CASSSPSGGEETQYF. For the CDR3, the DNA is TGTGCCAGCTCATCGCCTAGCGGGGGGGAAGAGACCCAGTACTTC. The rearrangement links TRBV18 to TRBJ2-5, with TRBD2 matching over 12 bases. Germline V lookup: CDR1 KGHSH, CDR2 LQKENI. The CDR3 has 15 residues. V lost 5 bases, J lost 3 bases, and 4 bases stayed unmatched.

The J gene is TRBJ2-3, the V gene TRBV5-1; 8 positions match TRBD2. V shed 3 bases and J 3 bases; nucleotides not matched to a gene: 6. CDR1 is SGHRS, CDR2 YFSETQ, per germline. The CDR3 contains 15 residues. This CDR3 reads CASSSGTRETDTQYF. The CDR3 DNA reads as TGCGCCAGCAGCTCCGGGACTAGAGAAACAGATACGCAGTATTTT.

The rearrangement uses TRBV7-9 and TRBJ2-7, with TRBD1 matching over 10 bases. CDR1 is SEHNR and CDR2 is FQNEAQ in the germline V gene (reference sequence). Trimming at V came to 5 bases and at J to 1 base, leaving 8 bases not matched to a gene. The length of the CDR3 is 16 residues. The CDR3 loop reads CASSRQGADLSYEQYF. The CDR3 DNA sequence: TGTGCCAGCAGCCGACAGGGGGCGGACCTATCCTACGAGCAGTACTTC.

The CDR3 is CATSTGDRDEQYF. Here the CDR3 DNA reads TGTGCCACCAGCACCGGGGACAGGGACGAGCAGTACTTC. The V gene is TRBV15, the J gene TRBJ2-7, with 9 bases lining up with TRBD1. The CDR3 is made up of 13 amino acids. Germline CDR1 LNHNV, CDR2 YYDKDF (reference sequence). Trimming cost V 4 bases and J 5 bases; bases outside gene matches: 3.

This clone has only one observation. The chain combines TRBV12-3 or TRBV12-4 with TRBJ2-5; D gene uncertain. V lost 3 bases and J lost 1, with 6 bases in between. The CDR3 sequence is 13 residues long. DNA for the CDR3: TGTGCCAGCAGTTTCGTCTCCCAAGAGACCCAGTACTTC. It is translated as CASSFVSQETQYF.

Here the CDR3 DNA reads TGTGCCAGTAGTGCCCCTCTGGGGAGCGGGAAAGGCAACGAGCAGTACTTC. This gives the protein CASSAPLGSGKGNEQYF. J is TRBJ2-7 and V is TRBV19; 7 bases are a match to TRBD2. V lost 5 bases to trimming and J lost 5 bases; unmatched junction nucleotides: 18. The CDR3 consists of 17 residues. Germline CDR1 and CDR2: LNHDA and SQIVND (reference sequence).

The chain carries TRBV20-1 and TRBJ2-7, with 10 nucleotides matching TRBD2. Looked up from germline, CDR1 is DFQATT and CDR2 is SNEGSKA (reference sequence). V was pared by 3 bases and J by 2 bases, with 4 bases of the junction left unmatched. This CDR3 region has 14 residues. The CDR3 loop is CSASLTSGTYEQYF. The CDR3 coding sequence is TGCAGTGCTAGTTTAACTAGCGGGACCTACGAGCAGTACTTC.

This chain joins TRBV5-1 and TRBJ2-7; perhaps TRBD2 as D (5 bases). CDR1 SGHRS and CDR2 YFSETQ come from the germline V gene. V dropped 0 bases and J dropped 2 bases, with 9 bases sitting between them. The CDR3 consists of 14 residues. CDR3: CASSLAGNAYEQYF. DNA for the CDR3: TGCGCCAGCAGCTTGGCCGGGAATGCCTACGAGCAGTACTTC.

The gene calls are TRBV27 and TRBJ2-3; a possible D gene is TRBD2 (6 bases). The CDR3 length is 17 residues. V lost 6 bases and J 4 bases, leaving 23 bases between the germline ends. Germline V CDR1 and CDR2: MNHEY, SMNVEV (reference sequence). The CDR3 sequence: CASSDRVGVRGSDTQYF. DNA of the CDR3: TGTGCCAGCAGCGACCGCGTAGGGGTCCGGGGGTCAGATACGCAGTATTTT.

The chain carries TRBV11-2 and TRBJ2-3; TRBD1 might be the D (6 bases). Trimming took 2 bases from V and 5 from J, leaving 11 bases between them. The CDR3 consists of 14 residues. Germline CDR1 SGHAT, CDR2 FQNNGV. The CDR3 region has the DNA TGTGCCAGCAGCTTAAGCCAGGGGATAGATACGCAGTATTTT. The encoded protein is CASSLSQGIDTQYF.

The chain combines TRBV18 with TRBJ2-6; D is possibly TRBD2 (6 bases). V gave up 1 base and J gave up 1 base, with 14 bases separating them. The CDR3 covers 18 residues. Germline V CDR1 and CDR2: KGHSH, LQKENI. CDR3 sequence: CASSPQEGSVSGANVLTF. For the CDR3, the DNA is TGTGCCAGCTCACCACAGGAGGGTTCGGTGTCTGGGGCCAACGTCCTGACTTTC.

The V and J genes are TRBV5-4 and TRBJ1-2; D remains unclear. The germline CDR1 and CDR2 sequences are SGHNT and YYREEE (reference sequence). Trimming stripped 2 bases from V and 8 bases from J, with 10 bases between. This CDR3 has 12 residues. As DNA, the CDR3 is TGTGCCAGCAGCTTCGATAGCGTCGGCTACACCTTC. Residues: CASSFDSVGYTF.